This T cell receptor (beta chain) was observed in a study of blood T cell repertoires in COVID-19 (TCRdb year 2020). A note on the overall study: Samples covering the acute and convalescent phases of COVID-19 were provided by collaborators in the United States, Italy and Spain. The sample metadata nearly always contained a de-identified subject ID, COVID-19 status, age in years and sex. The samples were drawn from the first 160 participants of the ongoing ImmuneRACE study and from 950 to 1,500 subjects provided by 6 global collaborators. HLA class I and class II types, where available, came from metadata supplied by the sample provider rather than from assay-based typing. The repertoires were released in a freely available public database meant as a resource for research on the immune response to SARS-CoV-2. The prospective study material was composed of cDNA or gDNA derived from T cells, B-cell-depleted T cells, or PBMCs. Deeply sampled blood TCRbeta repertoires from subjects exposed to, actively infected with, or recovered from COVID-19 were included in the dataset. What the authors observed across the whole study: The amount of clinical and demographic metadata varied by source and participant and was provided uncurated.

TCRbeta CDR3 regions were amplified from genomic DNA using the immunoSEQ Assay, a bias-controlled multiplex PCR. The study's own analysis went as follows. Within the assay, amplification of reference gene primers was used to estimate how many nucleated cells each sample contained. To quantify the absolute abundance of each unique TCRbeta CDR3 rearrangement, sequence reads were collapsed and filtered. For each sample, productive Simpson clonality was calculated by taking the square root of Simpson's diversity index across productive rearrangements. TCRdb stores this immuneACCESS table with in-frame sequences only. Part of the clones is absent; in the studies checked, under half of the shortfall reflects unresolved V genes, and no reason is known for the rest. Clonal size and the V and J genes are those of that table, whereas D and trimming came from the DNA. Within this sample are 270,000 or so clones, with about nine tenths of them counted one time only. The top ten hold 0.94% of the sample.

Trimming takes 4 bases from V and 0 bases from J, and the germline ends sit 16 bases apart. Sequences LNHDA (CDR1) and SQIVND (CDR2) are obtained from the germline V gene (reference sequence). Measured from the cysteine to the phenylalanine, the CDR3 is 17 residues long. Only CDR3 DNA remains: 51 bases, in frame from the first base. Another Seattle source contributed samples from volunteer blood donors who had recovered from COVID-19. Collaborating institutions collected whole blood in K2EDTA tubes following their own protocols. For TCRbeta analysis, collaborators shipped samples in one of three forms: frozen whole blood, isolated PBMCs, or DNA extracted from either of those sample types. With regard to this clone: Its specific antigen is unknown. Within one base of it there is no much larger clone, and no base qualities were kept.

Sample: peripheral blood. The receptor comes from a woman aged 40 to 49 who had recovered from COVID-19. The rearranged segments are TRBV19 and TRBJ1-5; tentative D gene TRBD1, with 5 bases matching. The bases read TGTGCCAGTAGTACCGCCTACAACAGGTTTAGCAATCAGCCCCAGCATTTT. Its protein product is CASSTAYNRFSNQPQHF.